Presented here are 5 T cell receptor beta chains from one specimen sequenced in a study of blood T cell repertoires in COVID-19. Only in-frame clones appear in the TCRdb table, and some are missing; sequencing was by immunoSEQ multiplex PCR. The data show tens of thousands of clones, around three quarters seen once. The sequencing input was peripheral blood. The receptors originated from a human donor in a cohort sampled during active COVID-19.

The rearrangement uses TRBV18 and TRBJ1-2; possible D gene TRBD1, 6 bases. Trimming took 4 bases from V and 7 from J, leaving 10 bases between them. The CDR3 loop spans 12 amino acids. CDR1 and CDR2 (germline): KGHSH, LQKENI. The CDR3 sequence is CASSHREGGYTF. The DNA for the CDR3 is TGTGCCAGCTCACACAGGGAAGGTGGCTACACCTTC.

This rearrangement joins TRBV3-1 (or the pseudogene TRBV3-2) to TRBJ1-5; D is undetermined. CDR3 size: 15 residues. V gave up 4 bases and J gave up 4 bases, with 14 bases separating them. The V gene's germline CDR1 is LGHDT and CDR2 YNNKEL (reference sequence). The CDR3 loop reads CASSPSVGRNQPQHF. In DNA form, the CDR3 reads TGTGCCAGCAGCCCGAGTGTCGGGAGGAATCAGCCCCAGCATTTT.

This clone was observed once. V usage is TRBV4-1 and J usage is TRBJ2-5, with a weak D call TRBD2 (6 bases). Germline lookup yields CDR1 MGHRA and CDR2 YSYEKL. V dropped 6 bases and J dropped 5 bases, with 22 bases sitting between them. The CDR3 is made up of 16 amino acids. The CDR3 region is CASSFGGASYLETQYF. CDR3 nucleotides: TGCGCCAGCAGTTTTGGAGGGGCCAGTTACCTGGAGACCCAGTACTTC.

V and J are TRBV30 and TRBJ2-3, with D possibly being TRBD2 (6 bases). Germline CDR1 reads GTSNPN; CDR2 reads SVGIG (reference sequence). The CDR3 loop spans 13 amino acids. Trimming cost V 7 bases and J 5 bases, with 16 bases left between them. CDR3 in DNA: TGTGCCTTGATCGGGGGTTCACAAGATACGCAGTATTTT. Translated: CALIGGSQDTQYF.

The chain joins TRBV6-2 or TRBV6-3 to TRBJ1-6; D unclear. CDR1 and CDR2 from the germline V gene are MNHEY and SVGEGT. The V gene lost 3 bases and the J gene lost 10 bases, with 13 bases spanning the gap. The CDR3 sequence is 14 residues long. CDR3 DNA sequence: TGTGCCAGCAGTTATAGAGAGGGAGCATCACCCCTCCACTTT. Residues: CASSYREGASPLHF.